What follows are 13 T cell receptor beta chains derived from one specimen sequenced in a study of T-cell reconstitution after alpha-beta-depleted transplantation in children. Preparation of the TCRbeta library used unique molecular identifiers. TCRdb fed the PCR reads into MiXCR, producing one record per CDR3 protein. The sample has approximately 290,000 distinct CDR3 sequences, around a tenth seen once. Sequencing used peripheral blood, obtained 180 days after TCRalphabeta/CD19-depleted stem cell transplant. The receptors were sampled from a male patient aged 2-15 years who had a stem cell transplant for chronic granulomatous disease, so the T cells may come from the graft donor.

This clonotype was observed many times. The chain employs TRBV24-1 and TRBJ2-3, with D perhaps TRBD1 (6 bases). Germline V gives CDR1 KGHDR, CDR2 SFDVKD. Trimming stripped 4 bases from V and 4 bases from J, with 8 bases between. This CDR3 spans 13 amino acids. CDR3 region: CATSERTADTQYF. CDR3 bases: TGTGCCACCAGTGAAAGGACAGCAGATACGCAGTATTTT.

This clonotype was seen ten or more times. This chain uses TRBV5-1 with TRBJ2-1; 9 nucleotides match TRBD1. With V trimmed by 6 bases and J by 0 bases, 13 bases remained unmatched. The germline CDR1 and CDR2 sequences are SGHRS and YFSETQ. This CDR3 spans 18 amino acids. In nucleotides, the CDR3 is TGCGCCAGCACTCTGGTGGGACAGGGCCAAAGCTCCTACAATGAGCAGTTCTTC. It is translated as CASTLVGQGQSSYNEQFF. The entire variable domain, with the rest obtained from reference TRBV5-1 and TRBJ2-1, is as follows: KAGVTQTPRYLIKTRGQQVTLSCSPISGHRSVSWYQQTPGQGLQFLFEYFSETQRNKGNFPGRFSGRQFSNSRSEMNVSTLELGDSALYLCASTLVGQGQSSYNEQFFGPGTRLTVL.

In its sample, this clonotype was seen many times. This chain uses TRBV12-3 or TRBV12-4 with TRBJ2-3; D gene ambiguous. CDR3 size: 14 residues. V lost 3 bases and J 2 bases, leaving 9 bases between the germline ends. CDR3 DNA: TGTGCCAGCAGTTTCACGGTCCCCACAGATACGCAGTATTTT. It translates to CASSFTVPTDTQYF.

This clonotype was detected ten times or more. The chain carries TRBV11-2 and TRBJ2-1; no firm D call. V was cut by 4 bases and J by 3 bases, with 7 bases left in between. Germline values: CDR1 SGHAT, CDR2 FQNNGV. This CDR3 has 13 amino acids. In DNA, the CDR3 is TGTGCCAGCAGCTCCAGGAACTACAATGAGCAGTTCTTC. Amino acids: CASSSRNYNEQFF.

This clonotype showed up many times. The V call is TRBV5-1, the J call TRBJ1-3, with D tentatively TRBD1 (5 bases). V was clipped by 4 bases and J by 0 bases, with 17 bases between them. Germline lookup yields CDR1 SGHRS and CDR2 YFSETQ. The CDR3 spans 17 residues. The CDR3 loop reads CASSPALRDFSGNTIYF. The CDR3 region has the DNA TGCGCCAGCAGCCCCGCCCTTAGGGACTTCTCTGGAAACACCATATATTTT.

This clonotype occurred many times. The CDR3, as DNA: TGCGCCAGCACATTAGCGGGAGGCCGAGAAGAGACCCAGTACTTC. It yields the protein CASTLAGGREETQYF. This chain connects TRBV5-1 to TRBJ2-5, with 10 positions matching TRBD2. Germline V gene sequence: CDR1 SGHRS, CDR2 YFSETQ. The CDR3 has 15 amino acids. V trimming: 6 bases; J trimming: 3 bases; junction bases outside the gene matches: 8.

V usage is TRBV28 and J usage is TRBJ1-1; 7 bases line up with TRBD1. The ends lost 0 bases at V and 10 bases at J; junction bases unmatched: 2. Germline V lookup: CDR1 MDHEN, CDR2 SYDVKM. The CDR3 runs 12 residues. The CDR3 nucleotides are TGTGCCAGCAGTTTATGGCAGGGGGGAGCTTTCTTT. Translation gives CASSLWQGGAFF.

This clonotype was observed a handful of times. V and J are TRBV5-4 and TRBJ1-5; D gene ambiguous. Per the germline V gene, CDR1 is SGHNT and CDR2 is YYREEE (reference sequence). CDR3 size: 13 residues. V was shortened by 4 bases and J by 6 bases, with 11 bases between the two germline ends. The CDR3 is CASSPNLGQPQHF. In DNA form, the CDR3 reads TGTGCCAGCAGCCCGAACCTAGGTCAGCCCCAGCATTTT.

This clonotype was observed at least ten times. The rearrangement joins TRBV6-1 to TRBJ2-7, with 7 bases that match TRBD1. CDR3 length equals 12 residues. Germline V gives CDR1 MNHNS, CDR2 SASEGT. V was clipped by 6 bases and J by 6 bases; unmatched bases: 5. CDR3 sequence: CASSLDRVEQYF. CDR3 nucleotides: TGTGCCAGCAGCCTTGACAGGGTCGAGCAGTACTTC.

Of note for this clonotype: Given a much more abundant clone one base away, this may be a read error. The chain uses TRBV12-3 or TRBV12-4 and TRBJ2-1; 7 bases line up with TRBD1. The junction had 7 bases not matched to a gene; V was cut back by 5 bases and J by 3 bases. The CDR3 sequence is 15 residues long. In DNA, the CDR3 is TGTGCCAGCAGTCTTGACAGGGCCATCTACAATGAGCAGTTCTTC. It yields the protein CASSLDRAIYNEQFF.

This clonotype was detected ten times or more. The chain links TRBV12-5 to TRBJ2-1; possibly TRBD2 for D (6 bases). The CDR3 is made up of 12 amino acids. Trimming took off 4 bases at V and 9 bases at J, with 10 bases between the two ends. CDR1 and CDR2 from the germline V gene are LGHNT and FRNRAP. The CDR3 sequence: CASGWLGGEQFF. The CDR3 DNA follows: TGTGCTAGTGGTTGGTTGGGAGGTGAGCAGTTCTTC.

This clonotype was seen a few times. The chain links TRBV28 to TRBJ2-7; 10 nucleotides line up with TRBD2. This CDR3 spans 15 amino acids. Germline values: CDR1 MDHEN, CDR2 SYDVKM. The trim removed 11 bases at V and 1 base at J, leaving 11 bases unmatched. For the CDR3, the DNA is TGTGCCGGTCGAGGTGGAGCGGGGGGGTCCTACGAGCAGTACTTC. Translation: CAGRGGAGGSYEQYF. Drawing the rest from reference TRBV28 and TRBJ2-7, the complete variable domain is DVKVTQSSRYLVKRTGEKVFLECVQDMDHENMFWYRQDPGLGLRLIYFSYDVKMKEKGDIPEGYSVSREKKERFSLILESASTNQTSMYLCAGRGGAGGSYEQYFGPGTRLTVT.

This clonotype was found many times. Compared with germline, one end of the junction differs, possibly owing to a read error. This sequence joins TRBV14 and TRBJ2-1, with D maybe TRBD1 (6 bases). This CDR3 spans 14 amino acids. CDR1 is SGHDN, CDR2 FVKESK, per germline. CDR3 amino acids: CASSQGSSYNEQFF. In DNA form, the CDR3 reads TGCGCCAGCAGCCAGGGGAGCTCCTACAATGAGCAGTTCTTC.